This is a list of T cell receptor beta chains from one sample in a study of blood T cell repertoires in COVID-19. The table came from immunoSEQ multiplex PCR; TCRdb's copy has only in-frame clones and leaves some out. Among around 180,000 clones, 65% to 90% were seen once, and the ten largest hold 1.5%. Sequencing was performed on peripheral blood. These receptors all come from a human donor in a cohort sampled during active COVID-19. CDR3s include the opening cysteine and the closing phenylalanine or tryptophan. The order of the fields is CDR3 DNA, CDR3 protein, clone size, D gene, J gene, CDR3 length, V gene. The D gene is left open where the match is weak. Size is omitted from some rows. Given values are once, few, many or a class for expanded clones.

TGTGCCAGCAGTTTAGGCACATCGAACACTGAAGCTTTCTTT	CASSLGTSNTEAFF	.	.	TRBJ1-1	14	TRBV28
TGTGCCAGTAGCAGGGACATTAGTTCTGGGGCCAACGTCCTGACTTTC	CASSRDISSGANVLTF	.	.	TRBJ2-6	16	TRBV19
TGTGCCAGCACCTGGCGGGGTCTCAGCACAGATACGCAGTATTTT	CASTWRGLSTDTQYF	.	.	TRBJ2-3	15	TRBV11-2
TGCAGTGCTAGTCCCACACGAAACTACGAGCAGTACTTC	CSASPTRNYEQYF	few	.	TRBJ2-7	13	TRBV20-1
TGTGCCAGCAGCACTGGACTAGCGGGGGGGCCAGGGGAGACCCAGTACTTC	CASSTGLAGGPGETQYF	.	TRBD2	TRBJ2-5	17	TRBV7-2
TGCGCCAGCAGCCCCGACTGGGACGAGCAGTACTTC	CASSPDWDEQYF	.	.	TRBJ2-7	12	TRBV5-1
TGTGCCAGCGCTCCAGGACAGGAAAAGATCTATGGCTACACCTTC	CASAPGQEKIYGYTF	.	TRBD1	TRBJ1-2	15	TRBV7-2
TGTGCCAGCAGTTTTGGGACAGGTGGCTACACCTTC	CASSFGTGGYTF	.	TRBD1	TRBJ1-2	12	TRBV12-3/TRBV12-4
TGTGCCAGCAGTGGACAGGGTGCGGGAAACACCATATATTTT	CASSGQGAGNTIYF	few	TRBD1	TRBJ1-3	14	TRBV28
TGTGCCAGCAGTTTAAACAGGGGGTTTTATGGCTACACCTTC	CASSLNRGFYGYTF	.	TRBD1	TRBJ1-2	14	TRBV28
TGTGCCAGCAGCAAACCGGGACTAGCGCCGTACGAGCAGTACTTC	CASSKPGLAPYEQYF	.	TRBD2	TRBJ2-7	15	TRBV5-4
TGTGCCAGCAGTTTAGGGACAGGGCCTTACAATGAGCAGTTCTTC	CASSLGTGPYNEQFF	.	TRBD1	TRBJ2-1	15	TRBV27
TGTGCCAGCAGCGTTGAGGGGGCTTTAGGGGATACGCAGTATTTT	CASSVEGALGDTQYF	.	TRBD1	TRBJ2-3	15	TRBV9
TGTGCCAGCAGCATAACACTAGCGGGAAAGGTTGAGCAGTTCTTC	CASSITLAGKVEQFF	.	TRBD2	TRBJ2-1	15	TRBV28
TGTGCTAGTGGCCCGGGACTAGCGGTGTACAATGAGCAGTTCTTC	CASGPGLAVYNEQFF	.	TRBD2	TRBJ2-1	15	TRBV12-5
TGTGCCAGCAGCTTGACAGGGGGGTATGGCTACACCTTC	CASSLTGGYGYTF	.	TRBD1	TRBJ1-2	13	TRBV7-9
TGTGCCACCAGTGATGGGACAGGGGCCCCGTCTGGCTACACCTTC	CATSDGTGAPSGYTF	.	TRBD1	TRBJ1-2	15	TRBV24-1
TGCGCCAGCAGCCAACTCCTGGGACAGGGCGGGCGGACCGGGGAGCTGTTTTTT	CASSQLLGQGGRTGELFF	.	TRBD1	TRBJ2-2	18	TRBV4-3
TGTGCCAGCAGTGTTCAAGAGGGGGGACAGCGCTCCTACGAGCAGTACTTC	CASSVQEGGQRSYEQYF	.	.	TRBJ2-7	17	TRBV25-1
TGTGCCAGCAGCCATACCATCCGTGGCTCGGGCTATGGCTACACCTTC	CASSHTIRGSGYGYTF	.	.	TRBJ1-2	16	TRBV3-1/TRBV3-2
TGTGCCAGCAGTTACTCGGACAGGCCCTACGAGCAGTACTTC	CASSYSDRPYEQYF	.	TRBD1	TRBJ2-7	14	TRBV6-5
TGCGCCAGCAGTGAGCTCGTCCTCGCGGGTAGTGGCTACACCTTC	CASSELVLAGSGYTF	.	.	TRBJ1-2	15	TRBV10-2
TGTGCCCGCATGAGGAGGGGACTAGCGGGGGGGCCTTACAATGAGCAGTTCTTC	CARMRRGLAGGPYNEQFF	.	TRBD2	TRBJ2-1	18	TRBV2
TGTGCCAGTAGTATGACCCCAGCGGACAGACTGAACACTGAAGCTTTCTTT	CASSMTPADRLNTEAFF	.	.	TRBJ1-1	17	TRBV19
TGCAGTGCTATTGCGTACAATGAGCAGTTCTTC	CSAIAYNEQFF	.	.	TRBJ2-1	11	TRBV20-1
TGCAGCGTTGAAGAAACTTTGAACACTGAAGCTTTCTTT	CSVEETLNTEAFF	.	.	TRBJ1-1	13	TRBV29-1
TGTGCCAGCAGCAGGACAGGCTTCGCTCAGCCCCAGCATTTT	CASSRTGFAQPQHF	few	TRBD1	TRBJ1-5	14	TRBV27
TGTGCCAGCAGCCGGGACAGGGTGATTGAGACCCAGTACTTC	CASSRDRVIETQYF	.	TRBD1	TRBJ2-5	14	TRBV5-4
TGTGCCAGCAGATCCGGGACAGGGGGGTCGGCCCAGCATTTT	CASRSGTGGSAQHF	.	TRBD1	TRBJ1-5	14	TRBV5-6
TGTGCCAGCAGCTTAGAGGTGGCGGGAGGGTCCGAGACCCAGTACTTC	CASSLEVAGGSETQYF	.	TRBD2	TRBJ2-5	16	TRBV7-2
TGTGCCAGCGTAGAGGTACACTCTGAAGCTTTCTTT	CASVEVHSEAFF	.	.	TRBJ1-1	12	TRBV6-4
TGTGCCAGCAGCTTATACTTGTCAGGGTTTTTTAATTCACCCCTCCACTTT	CASSLYLSGFFNSPLHF	.	.	TRBJ1-6	17	TRBV5-6
TGTGCCAGCAGCGCAACTAGGACAGGGGAGGGTGGCTACACCTTC	CASSATRTGEGGYTF	.	TRBD1	TRBJ1-2	15	TRBV9
TGTGCCAGTAGTGACAGGGAAAATGAAAAACTGTTTTTT	CASSDRENEKLFF	.	TRBD1	TRBJ1-4	13	TRBV19
TGTGCCAGTAGTACTCAGACTAGCGGGGGGTGGTACGAGCAGTACTTC	CASSTQTSGGWYEQYF	.	TRBD2	TRBJ2-7	16	TRBV19
TGTGCCAGCAGCAAAGGGACAGCACCCAACTATGGCTACACCTTC	CASSKGTAPNYGYTF	.	.	TRBJ1-2	15	TRBV21-1
TGTGCCAGCAGACCCGATTTGGAGTGTCATTACAATGAGCAGTTCTTC	CASRPDLECHYNEQFF	.	.	TRBJ2-1	16	TRBV6-4
TGTGCCAGCAGCGTAGGGGGACAGGGAGGGGTAGATACGCAGTATTTT	CASSVGGQGGVDTQYF	.	TRBD1	TRBJ2-3	16	TRBV9
TGTGCCAGCAGTGATATAGCGGGGGTTCTGGCCTACGAGCAGTACTTC	CASSDIAGVLAYEQYF	.	TRBD2	TRBJ2-7	16	TRBV6-1
TGTGCCAGCAGTTACTCGTGGACAGGGGGCCCCTACGAGCAGTACTTC	CASSYSWTGGPYEQYF	.	TRBD1	TRBJ2-7	16	TRBV6-5
TGTGCCAGCAGCCAAGATCGAATTAGCGGGACAGAGACCCAGTACTTC	CASSQDRISGTETQYF	.	TRBD2	TRBJ2-5	16	TRBV3-1/TRBV3-2
TGTGCCAGCAGCCCCGGGTTTCGTAACACTGAAGCTTTCTTT	CASSPGFRNTEAFF	.	.	TRBJ1-1	14	TRBV27
TGTGCCAGCAGCCCCGGGAGAGGGGAGACCCAGTACTTC	CASSPGRGETQYF	once	.	TRBJ2-5	13	TRBV11-1
TGTGCCAGTAGTATATCTGCCAGGGCTTCATCCTACGAGCAGTACTTC	CASSISARASSYEQYF	.	.	TRBJ2-7	16	TRBV19
TGTGCCAGCAGCTTGGCCGGGACTAGCGGTCGGGGCGAGCAGTACTTC	CASSLAGTSGRGEQYF	.	TRBD2	TRBJ2-7	16	TRBV5-4
TGTGCCAGCAGCCGTGGGCCAGGGACCTACGAGCAGTACTTC	CASSRGPGTYEQYF	.	.	TRBJ2-7	14	TRBV7-6
TGTGCCAGTAGTCTGGACAGGGGGCTAGGTGGCTACACCTTC	CASSLDRGLGGYTF	.	TRBD1	TRBJ1-2	14	TRBV19
TGTGCCATCAGTGAATCGGGGGGCGAGCAGTACTTC	CAISESGGEQYF	.	TRBD2	TRBJ2-7	12	TRBV10-3
TGTGCCAGCAGCTTAGCCCAGGGATCCTACGAGCAGTACTTC	CASSLAQGSYEQYF	.	.	TRBJ2-7	14	TRBV11-2
TGTGCCAGCAGTTTGGCAGGGGCCTTCTATGGCTACACCTTC	CASSLAGAFYGYTF	.	.	TRBJ1-2	14	TRBV28